One T cell receptor beta chain is described in this entry. The data derive from a study of blood T cell repertoires in COVID-19. Trimming stripped 4 bases from V and 6 bases from J, with 6 bases between. This CDR3 is 12 amino acids long. TCRdb keeps only in-frame clones here, not all; method: immunoSEQ multiplex PCR. The sample yields some 160,000 clones, about 80% seen once. The sample was peripheral blood. The TCR sequence derives from a man between 65 and 80 years old with active or convalescent COVID-19. The rearrangement joins TRBV12-3 or TRBV12-4 to TRBJ2-2; D call uncertain. In DNA form, the CDR3 reads TGTGCCAGCAGTTCAGTCTCCGGGGAGCTGTTTTTT. Amino acids: CASSSVSGELFF.